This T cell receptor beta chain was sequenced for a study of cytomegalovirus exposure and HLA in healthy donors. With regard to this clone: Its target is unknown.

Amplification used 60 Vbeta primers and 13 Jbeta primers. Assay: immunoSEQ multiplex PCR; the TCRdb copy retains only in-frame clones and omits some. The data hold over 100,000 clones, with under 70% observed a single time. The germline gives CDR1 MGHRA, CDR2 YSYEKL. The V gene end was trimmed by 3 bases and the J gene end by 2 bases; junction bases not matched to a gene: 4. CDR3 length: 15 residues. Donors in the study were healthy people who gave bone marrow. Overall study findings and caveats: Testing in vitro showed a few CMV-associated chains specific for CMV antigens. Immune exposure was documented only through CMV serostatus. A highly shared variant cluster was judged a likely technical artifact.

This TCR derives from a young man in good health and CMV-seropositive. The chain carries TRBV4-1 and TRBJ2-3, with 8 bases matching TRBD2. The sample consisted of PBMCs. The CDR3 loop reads CASSQLAGITDTQYF. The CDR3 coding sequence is TGCGCCAGCAGCCAGCTAGCGGGTATCACAGATACGCAGTATTTT.